This T cell receptor (beta chain) was sequenced in a study of regulatory T cells in long-lasting Graves disease. Study conclusions and caveats: Persistent disease preferred TRBV28, TRBJ1-2 and TRBJ2-5; new disease, TRBV20-1 and TRBJ2-1.

This clonotype was recorded a few times. Its antigen is undetermined. A much larger clone lies a single base off, so this may be a read error. V dropped 1 base and J dropped 1; count of bases not matched to a gene: 2. The CDR3 spans 15 residues. Germline V CDR1 and CDR2: SGHTA, FQGNSA. The time point denotes: newly diagnosed GD, antithyroid drugs for less than 3 months. Extracted PBMC RNA gave rise to the TCR library. Investigators prepared the TCR beta libraries by applying iRepertoire HTBI primers and Arm-PCR of CDR3 regions. TCRdb fed the multiplex PCR reads into MiXCR, producing one record per CDR3 protein. The table shows roughly 510,000 distinct CDR3 sequences, with 16% occurring only once. This sample was shared with a second study, whose subject was T cells in Graves' hyperthyroidism and ophthalmopathy. This second study notes: Hyperthyroidism in the patients, aged 18 to 65, was newly diagnosed and under 2 months in duration. Diagnoses were made from clinical symptoms, serum measures (thyroxine and TRAb), thyroid ultrasound and orbital computed tomography. During a first-round RT-PCR of the TCR CDR3, the HTBI primer set was used.

This sequence originates from a man aged 18-30 years with Graves disease. The chain combines TRBV7-2 with TRBJ2-3; 7 nucleotides match TRBD2. The material sequenced was peripheral blood mononuclear cells (PBMCs), taken at new diagnosis, from a patient treated with antithyroid drugs. Here the CDR3 DNA reads TGTGCCAGCAGCTTAGAGCTAGCGGGCACAGATACGCAGTATTTT. Its protein is CASSLELAGTDTQYF.